This T cell receptor (beta chain) was identified in a study of blood T cell repertoires in COVID-19. Germline lookup yields CDR1 SEHNR and CDR2 FQNEAQ (reference sequence). There are 13 residues in the CDR3. V lost 0 bases to trimming and J lost 1 base, with 4 bases between them. Some clones are missing from TCRdb's copy, which holds only in-frame ones; the method was immunoSEQ multiplex PCR. The sample has about 460,000 clones, 75% to 90% seen once; the top ten hold under 9.5%. Sample: PBMCs or T cells enriched from blood (not recorded which). This TCR came from a woman aged 55-70 years who had recovered from COVID-19. The rearrangement uses TRBV7-9 and TRBJ2-7; D remains unclear. CDR3: CASSLATSYEQYF. Written as DNA, the CDR3 is TGTGCCAGCAGCTTAGCAACTTCCTACGAGCAGTACTTC.